The next 19 T cell receptor beta chains were all read from a single sample in a study of graft-versus-host responses after intestinal transplantation. The antigens of these receptors remain unknown. Sequencing used immunoSEQ multiplex PCR; TCRdb keeps in-frame clones, though not all of them. The sample lists roughly 120,000 clones; roughly nine tenths were seen once. Source: unstimulated CD4+ T cells sorted from spleen or lymph node cells, taken before intestinal transplant. All receptors come from a human donor who received an intestinal transplant.

The chain combines TRBV10-2 with TRBJ2-7, with TRBD1 as a possible D gene (6 bases). CDR1 is WSHSY and CDR2 is SAAADI in the germline V gene. The CDR3 runs to 15 residues. V was pared by 6 bases and J by 3 bases, with 18 bases between. CDR3 bases: TGCGCCAGCAGGACCGAACAGGGCCGAAACTACGAGCAGTACTTC. As protein: CASRTEQGRNYEQYF.

J is TRBJ1-5 and V is TRBV5-1, with D unresolved. CDR1 SGHRS and CDR2 YFSETQ come from the germline V gene. V was cut by 4 bases and J by 1 base, with 9 bases left in between. The CDR3 length is 14 residues. CDR3 amino acids: CASSQDASNQPQHF. CDR3 sequence (DNA): TGCGCCAGCAGCCAGGATGCGAGCAATCAGCCCCAGCATTTT.

The chain couples TRBV18 to TRBJ2-7, with a weak D call TRBD1 (5 bases). Germline CDR1 KGHSH, CDR2 LQKENI. Between the trimmed V and J ends, which lost 2 bases and 6 bases, there was a span of 14 bases. This CDR3 spans 14 amino acids. The DNA of the CDR3 is TGTGCCAGCTCACCAAGGGGCGGAACCGGCGAGCAGTACTTC. It encodes CASSPRGGTGEQYF.

V is TRBV2 and J is TRBJ2-3; D is undetermined. The V and J ends lost 1 base and 2 bases respectively, with 7 bases between them. This CDR3 is built from 14 residues. CDR1 is SNHLY and CDR2 is FYNNEI in the germline V gene. The DNA for the CDR3 is TGTGCCAGCAGTGAAGTAGCTGACACAGATACGCAGTATTTT. It yields the protein CASSEVADTDTQYF. Filled out from reference TRBV2 and TRBJ2-3, the complete variable domain reads EPEVTQTPSHQVTQMGQEVILRCVPISNHLYFYWYRQILGQKVEFLVSFYNNEISEKSEIFDDQFSVERPDGSNFTLKIRSTKLEDSAMYFCASSEVADTDTQYFGPGTRLTVL.

V gene TRBV11-2 combines with J gene TRBJ2-2, with D maybe TRBD1 (6 bases). Trimming removed 6 bases at V and 4 bases at J, with 9 bases between. The CDR3 extends over 13 amino acids. Germline loops: CDR1 SGHAT, CDR2 FQNNGV. In DNA form, the CDR3 reads TGTGCCAGCAGTAACAGGGTCACCGGGGAGCTGTTTTTT. Residues: CASSNRVTGELFF.

The V and J genes are TRBV7-2 and TRBJ2-3; 10 bases fit TRBD1. V shed 9 bases and J 5 bases; nucleotides not matched to a gene: 2. CDR1 is SGHTA, CDR2 FQGNSA, per germline. The CDR3 contains 12 residues. This CDR3 is CARGTGEDTQYF. The CDR3 DNA reads as TGTGCCAGGGGGACAGGGGAAGATACGCAGTATTTT.

V and J are TRBV5-6 and TRBJ1-2; no definite D call. Germline V CDR1 and CDR2: SGHDT, YYEEEE. The CDR3 consists of 14 residues. The V end was cut by 4 bases, the J end by 2 bases, with 12 bases between. DNA for the CDR3: TGTGCCAGCAGCCCAGACAAAAAAAACTATGGCTACACCTTC. Protein product: CASSPDKKNYGYTF.

The chain uses TRBV5-4 and TRBJ2-3, with TRBD2 as a possible D gene (5 bases). V was pared by 3 bases and J by 6 bases, with 11 bases between. Germline lookup yields CDR1 SGHNT and CDR2 YYREEE (reference sequence). This CDR3 has 13 amino acids. As DNA, the CDR3 is TGTGCCAGCAGCTCCAAGGGAGAGGATACGCAGTATTTT. Its protein product is CASSSKGEDTQYF.

This clone was seen just once. The gene calls are TRBV5-1 and TRBJ2-3, with TRBD2 matching 10 bases. J lost 4 bases, V lost 1 base, and 0 bases had no gene match. The germline CDR1 and CDR2 sequences are SGHRS and YFSETQ. The CDR3 consists of 14 residues. This CDR3 reads CASSLTSGADTQYF. Written as DNA, the CDR3 is TGCGCCAGCAGCTTGACTAGCGGGGCAGATACGCAGTATTTT.

V is TRBV5-5 and J is TRBJ2-7; D perhaps matches TRBD1 (6 bases). Germline V gives CDR1 SGHKS, CDR2 YYEKEE (reference sequence). V was cut by 0 bases and J by 7 bases, with 20 bases left in between. The CDR3 runs 16 residues. DNA for the CDR3: TGTGCCAGCAGCTTGGCTAGGACAGCCCAGGGGTGGGAGCAGTACTTC. This sequence encodes CASSLARTAQGWEQYF.

CDR3 in DNA: TGCGCCAGCAGCCTTTTCAGGGGTGGCAATCAGCCCCAGCATTTT. Its protein is CASSLFRGGNQPQHF. V usage is TRBV4-3 and J usage is TRBJ1-5; maybe TRBD1 (6 bases). The CDR3 spans 15 residues. Germline CDR1 reads LGHNA; CDR2 reads YSLEER. The ends were cut back, 4 bases at V and 2 bases at J, with 12 bases in the middle.

Worth noting for this clone: The junction departs from germline at one end; a sequencing error may be responsible. This chain links TRBV18 with TRBJ2-7; 7 bases fit TRBD1. This CDR3 has 14 residues. Germline V gene sequence: CDR1 KGHSH, CDR2 LQKENI. The CDR3 sequence: CASSSPGQLYEQYF. In DNA form, the CDR3 reads TGTGCCAGCTCATCACCGGGACAGCTCTACGAGCAGTACTTC. Drawing the rest from reference TRBV18 and TRBJ2-7, the complete variable domain is NAGVMQNPRHLVRRRGQEARLRCSPMKGHSHVYWYRQLPEEGLKFMVYLQKENIIDESGMPKERFSAEFPKEGPSILRIQQVVRGDSAAYFCASSSPGQLYEQYFGPGTRLTVT.

The rearrangement joins TRBV28 to TRBJ2-3; D is possibly TRBD2 (6 bases). The germline V gene encodes CDR1 MDHEN and CDR2 SYDVKM. Trimming took off 8 bases at V and 13 bases at J, with 22 bases between the two ends. The CDR3 sequence is 13 residues long. In nucleotides, the CDR3 is TGTGCCAGCGTCGGGGGATGGTTCGGCCTTGAGTATTTT. This gives the protein CASVGGWFGLEYF.

The chain employs TRBV9 and TRBJ1-1; 7 bases match TRBD1. This CDR3 is 13 amino acids long. The V and J ends lost 5 bases and 4 bases, in that order; junction bases with no gene match: 5. Germline CDR1 and CDR2: SGDLS and YYNGEE. CDR3 sequence reads: CASSAGTVTEAFF. DNA of the CDR3: TGTGCCAGCAGTGCCGGGACAGTCACTGAAGCTTTCTTT.

The chain is built from TRBV21-1 and TRBJ1-3. TRBV21-1 is deemed a pseudogene. The CDR3 has 16 amino acids. This CDR3 is CASTSGGSGSGNTIYF. The CDR3 coding sequence is TGTGCCAGCACCTCCGGGGGGTCTGGCTCTGGAAACACCATATATTTT.

The chain couples TRBV18 to TRBJ1-1, with 7 bases lining up with TRBD1. The CDR3 length is 16 residues. CDR1 is KGHSH, CDR2 LQKENI, per germline. V shed 3 bases and J 1 base; nucleotides not matched to a gene: 8. The CDR3 DNA is TGTGCCAGCTCACCCAACGGGGACAGCCAGAACACTGAAGCTTTCTTT. This translates into CASSPNGDSQNTEAFF.

This sequence joins TRBV30 and TRBJ2-3; 8 positions agree with TRBD1. The CDR3 is made up of 14 amino acids. Unmatched junction bases numbered 4, after V lost 5 bases and J lost 0 bases. Germline-derived CDR1 and CDR2 are GTSNPN and SVGIG (reference sequence). The CDR3 DNA reads as TGTGCCTGGGAACAGGGGGTTAGCACAGATACGCAGTATTTT. Residues: CAWEQGVSTDTQYF.

CDR3 in amino acids: CASSPGTLEGNTIYF. CDR3 bases: TGTGCCAGCTCACCGGGGACTTTGGAGGGAAACACCATATATTTT. This chain joins TRBV18 and TRBJ1-3, with a tentative D call TRBD1 (5 bases). The ends were cut back, 3 bases at V and 4 bases at J, with 13 bases in the middle. The CDR3 extends over 15 amino acids. Germline lookup yields CDR1 KGHSH and CDR2 LQKENI.

This clone came up once. This chain links TRBV7-9 with TRBJ1-1; D perhaps matches TRBD1 (6 bases). Trimming took 4 bases from V and 1 from J, leaving 13 bases between them. The CDR3 totals 15 residues. Germline assignment: CDR1 SEHNR and CDR2 FQNEAQ (reference sequence). The CDR3 DNA sequence: TGTGCCAGCAGCTCACCCGGGACACCGAACACTGAAGCTTTCTTT. Protein sequence: CASSSPGTPNTEAFF.